Given below is one TCR beta chain in context. Its target is not known. The data were obtained in a study of siplizumab effects on memory and regulatory T cells. Profiling relied on immunoSEQ multiplex PCR, and the TCRdb table lists in-frame clones only, not all of them. This repertoire shows roughly 120,000 clones, roughly nine tenths found once; its top ten account for 0.6% to 0.8%. Notes on the study in general: Among alloreactive clones, only a minor fraction mapped to unstimulated subsets. Greater diversity than memory cells seemed evident in naive T cells, which also appeared to be major alloresponse contributors. Treg origin accounted for an average of roughly 70% of mappable alloreactive CD4+ clones with siplizumab and 25% to 30% in controls. Siplizumab led to significantly less abundant alloreactive sequences that could be traced back to unstimulated CD4+ memory cells.

V lost 8 bases to trimming and J lost 8 bases; unmatched junction nucleotides: 9. Germline-derived CDR1 and CDR2 are ENHRY and SYGVKD. The CDR3 runs 14 residues. The sequenced sample was Tregs sorted from blood. This receptor was obtained from a human donor in good health. The chain combines TRBV10-3 with TRBJ2-1, with TRBD1 matching 10 bases. CDR3 region: CAIYRGQGIDEQFF. In DNA, the CDR3 is TGTGCCATCTACAGGGGACAGGGGATCGATGAGCAGTTCTTC.